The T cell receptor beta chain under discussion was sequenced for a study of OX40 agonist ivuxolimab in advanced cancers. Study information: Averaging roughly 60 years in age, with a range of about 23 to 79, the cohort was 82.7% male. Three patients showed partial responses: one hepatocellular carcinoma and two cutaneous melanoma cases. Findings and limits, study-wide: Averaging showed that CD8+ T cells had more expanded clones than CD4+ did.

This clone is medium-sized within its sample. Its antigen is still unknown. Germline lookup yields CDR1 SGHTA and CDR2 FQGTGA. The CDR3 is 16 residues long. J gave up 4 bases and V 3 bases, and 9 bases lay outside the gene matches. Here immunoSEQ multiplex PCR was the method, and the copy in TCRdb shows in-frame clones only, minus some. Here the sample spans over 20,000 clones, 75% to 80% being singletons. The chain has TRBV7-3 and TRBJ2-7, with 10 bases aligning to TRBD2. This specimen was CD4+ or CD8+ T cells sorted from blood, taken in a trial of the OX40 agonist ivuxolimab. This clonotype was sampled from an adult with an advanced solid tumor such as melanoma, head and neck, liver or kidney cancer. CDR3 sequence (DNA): TGTGCCAGCAGCTTCCCCGGACTAGCGGCAATGTACGAGCAGTACTTC. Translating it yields CASSFPGLAAMYEQYF.